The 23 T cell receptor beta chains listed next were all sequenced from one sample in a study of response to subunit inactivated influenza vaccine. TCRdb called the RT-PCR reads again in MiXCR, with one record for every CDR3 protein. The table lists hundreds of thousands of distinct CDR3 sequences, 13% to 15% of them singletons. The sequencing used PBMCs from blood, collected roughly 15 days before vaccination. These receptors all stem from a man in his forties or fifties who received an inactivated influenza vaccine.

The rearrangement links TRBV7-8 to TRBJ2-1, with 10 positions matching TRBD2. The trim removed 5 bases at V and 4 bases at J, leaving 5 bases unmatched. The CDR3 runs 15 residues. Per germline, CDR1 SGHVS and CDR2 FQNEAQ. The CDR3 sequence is CASSRGLANYNEQFF. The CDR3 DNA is TGTGCCAGCAGCCGGGGACTAGCGAATTACAATGAGCAGTTCTTC.

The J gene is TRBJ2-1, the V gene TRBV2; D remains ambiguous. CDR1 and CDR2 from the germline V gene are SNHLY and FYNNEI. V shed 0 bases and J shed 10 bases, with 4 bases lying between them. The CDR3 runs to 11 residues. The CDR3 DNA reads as TGTGCCAGCAGTGAAGCGCAGGAGCAGTTCTTC. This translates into CASSEAQEQFF.

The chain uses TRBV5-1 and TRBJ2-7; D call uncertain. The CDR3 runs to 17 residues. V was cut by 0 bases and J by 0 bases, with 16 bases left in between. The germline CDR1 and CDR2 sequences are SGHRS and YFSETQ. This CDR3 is CASSLAPFVTRSYEQYF. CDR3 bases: TGCGCCAGCAGCTTGGCCCCTTTCGTGACACGCTCCTACGAGCAGTACTTC.

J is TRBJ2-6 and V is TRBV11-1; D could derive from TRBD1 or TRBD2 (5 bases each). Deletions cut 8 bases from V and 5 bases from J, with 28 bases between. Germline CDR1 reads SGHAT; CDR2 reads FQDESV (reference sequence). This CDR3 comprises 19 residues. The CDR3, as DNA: TGTGCCAGCCTCCCGAGGGGTGACAGTCCCCACGGTCGGGCCAACGTCCTGACTTTC. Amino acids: CASLPRGDSPHGRANVLTF.

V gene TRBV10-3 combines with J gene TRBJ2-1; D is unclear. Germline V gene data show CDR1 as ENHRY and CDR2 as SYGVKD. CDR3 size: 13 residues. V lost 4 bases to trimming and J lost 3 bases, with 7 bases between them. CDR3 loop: CAISGWDYNEQFF. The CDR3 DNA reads TGTGCCATCAGTGGTTGGGACTACAATGAGCAGTTCTTC.

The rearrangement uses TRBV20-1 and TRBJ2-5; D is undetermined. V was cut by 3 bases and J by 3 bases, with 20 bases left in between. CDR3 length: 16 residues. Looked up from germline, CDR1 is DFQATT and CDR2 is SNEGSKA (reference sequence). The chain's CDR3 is CSARRLGTAQEETQYF. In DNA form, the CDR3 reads TGCAGTGCTAGGCGGCTGGGCACCGCCCAAGAAGAGACCCAGTACTTC.

The CDR3 here is CASRPVGGNIQYF. The CDR3, as DNA: TGTGCCAGCAGGCCAGTCGGGGGGAACATTCAGTACTTC. The chain employs TRBV25-1 and TRBJ2-4; 7 nucleotides line up with TRBD2. Germline V gives CDR1 MGHDK, CDR2 SYGVNS. This CDR3 has 13 residues. V lost 6 bases and J lost 7; bases outside the gene matches: 6.

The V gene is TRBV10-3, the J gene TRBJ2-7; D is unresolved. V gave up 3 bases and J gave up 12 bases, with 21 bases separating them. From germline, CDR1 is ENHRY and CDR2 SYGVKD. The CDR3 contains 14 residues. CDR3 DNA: TGTGCCATCAGTGACGAGAGAGGCGGCCCCTTAAGGTACTTC. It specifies CAISDERGGPLRYF.

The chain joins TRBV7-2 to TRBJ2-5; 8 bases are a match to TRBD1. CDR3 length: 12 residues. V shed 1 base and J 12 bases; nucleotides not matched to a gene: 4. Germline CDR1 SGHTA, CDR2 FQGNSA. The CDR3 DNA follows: TGTGCCAGCAGCTTAGATGACAGGGGAAAGTACTTC. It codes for CASSLDDRGKYF.

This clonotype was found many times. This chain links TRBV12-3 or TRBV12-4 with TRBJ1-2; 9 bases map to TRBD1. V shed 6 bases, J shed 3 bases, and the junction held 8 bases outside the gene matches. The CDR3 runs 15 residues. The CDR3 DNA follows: TGTGCCAGCAGCCAAACAGGGGGCTCATACTATGGCTACACCTTC. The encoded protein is CASSQTGGSYYGYTF.

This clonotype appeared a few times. CDR3 DNA sequence: TGCGCCAGCAGCCCTACTGATTTCCCTACCGGGGAGCTGTTTTTT. Translated, it gives CASSPTDFPTGELFF. This chain connects TRBV4-3 to TRBJ2-2; D uncertain. The CDR3 covers 15 residues. In germline, CDR1 is LGHNA, CDR2 YSLEER. Trimming left V 4 bases short and J 5 bases short, with 14 bases between.

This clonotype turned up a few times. For the CDR3, the DNA is TGCGCCAGCAGCCAAGTGGTACAGTTTTCTACAGCTAACTATGGCTACACCTTC. This translates into CASSQVVQFSTANYGYTF. The chain recombines TRBV4-1 with TRBJ1-2; no reliable D call. CDR3 length: 18 amino acids. V lost 1 base and J 0 bases, leaving 18 bases between the germline ends. Germline CDR1 and CDR2: MGHRA and YSYEKL.

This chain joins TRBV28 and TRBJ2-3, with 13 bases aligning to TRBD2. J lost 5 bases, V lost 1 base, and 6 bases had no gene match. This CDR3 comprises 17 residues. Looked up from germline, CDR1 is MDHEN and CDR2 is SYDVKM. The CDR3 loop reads CASSLSGLAGWVDTQYF. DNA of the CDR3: TGTGCCAGCAGTTTATCGGGACTAGCGGGATGGGTAGATACGCAGTATTTT. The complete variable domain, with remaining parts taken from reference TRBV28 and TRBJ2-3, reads DVKVTQSSRYLVKRTGEKVFLECVQDMDHENMFWYRQDPGLGLRLIYFSYDVKMKEKGDIPEGYSVSREKKERFSLILESASTNQTSMYLCASSLSGLAGWVDTQYFGPGTRLTVL.

CDR3 residues: CASKGSLAGGYNEQFF. The DNA of the CDR3 is TGCGCCAGCAAGGGCTCCTTAGCGGGAGGCTACAATGAGCAGTTCTTC. V and J are TRBV5-1 and TRBJ2-1; TRBD2 matches 10 bases. V gave up 6 bases and J gave up 3 bases; unmatched junction bases: 9. CDR3 length equals 16 residues. Germline CDR1 reads SGHRS; CDR2 reads YFSETQ.

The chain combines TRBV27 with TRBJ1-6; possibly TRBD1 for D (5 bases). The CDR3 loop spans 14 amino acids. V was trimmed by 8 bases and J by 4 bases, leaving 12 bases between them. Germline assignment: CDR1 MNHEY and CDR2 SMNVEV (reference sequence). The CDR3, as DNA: TGTGCCAGCGGAGGGCAGGGATATAATTCACCCCTCCACTTT. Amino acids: CASGGQGYNSPLHF.

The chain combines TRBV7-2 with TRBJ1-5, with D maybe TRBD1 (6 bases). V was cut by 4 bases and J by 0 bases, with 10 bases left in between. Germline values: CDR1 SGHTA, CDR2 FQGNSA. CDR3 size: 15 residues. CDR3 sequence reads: CASSSTGNSNQPQHF. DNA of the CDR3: TGTGCCAGCAGCTCTACAGGGAATAGCAATCAGCCCCAGCATTTT.

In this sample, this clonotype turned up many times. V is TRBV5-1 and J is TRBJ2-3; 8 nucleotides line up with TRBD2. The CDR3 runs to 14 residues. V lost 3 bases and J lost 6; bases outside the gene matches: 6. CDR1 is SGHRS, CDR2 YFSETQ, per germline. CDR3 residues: CASSSSGSGDTQYF. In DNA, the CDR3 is TGCGCCAGCAGCTCTAGCGGGTCTGGGGATACGCAGTATTTT. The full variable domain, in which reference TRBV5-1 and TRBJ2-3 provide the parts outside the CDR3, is KAGVTQTPRYLIKTRGQQVTLSCSPISGHRSVSWYQQTPGQGLQFLFEYFSETQRNKGNFPGRFSGRQFSNSRSEMNVSTLELGDSALYLCASSSSGSGDTQYFGPGTRLTVL.

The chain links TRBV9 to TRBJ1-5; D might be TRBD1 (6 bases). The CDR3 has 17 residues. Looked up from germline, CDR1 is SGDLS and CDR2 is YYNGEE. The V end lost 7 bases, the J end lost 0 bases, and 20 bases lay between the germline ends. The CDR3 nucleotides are TGTGCCAGCGGGATTTTCAGGGGACCTTATAGCAATCAGCCCCAGCATTTT. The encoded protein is CASGIFRGPYSNQPQHF.

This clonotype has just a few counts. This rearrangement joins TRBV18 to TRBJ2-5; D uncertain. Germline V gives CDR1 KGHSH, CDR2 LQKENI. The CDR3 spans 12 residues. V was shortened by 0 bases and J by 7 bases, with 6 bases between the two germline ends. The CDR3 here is CASSPPKWTQYF. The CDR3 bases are TGTGCCAGCTCACCACCGAAGTGGACCCAGTACTTC. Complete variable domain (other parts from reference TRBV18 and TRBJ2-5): NAGVMQNPRHLVRRRGQEARLRCSPMKGHSHVYWYRQLPEEGLKFMVYLQKENIIDESGMPKERFSAEFPKEGPSILRIQQVVRGDSAAYFCASSPPKWTQYFGPGTRLLVL.

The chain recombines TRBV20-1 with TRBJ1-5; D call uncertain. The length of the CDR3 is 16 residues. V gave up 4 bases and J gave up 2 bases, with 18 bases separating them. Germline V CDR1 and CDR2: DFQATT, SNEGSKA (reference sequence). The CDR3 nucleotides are TGCAGTGCTACATGGCCCAGTATCTTGGGCAATCAGCCCCAGCATTTT. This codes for CSATWPSILGNQPQHF.

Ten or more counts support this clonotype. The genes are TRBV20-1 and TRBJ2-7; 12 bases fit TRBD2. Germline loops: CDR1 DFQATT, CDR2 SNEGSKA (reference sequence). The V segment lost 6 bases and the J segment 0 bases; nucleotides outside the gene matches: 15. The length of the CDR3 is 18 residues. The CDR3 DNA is TGCAGTGCCCCATCTAGCGGGGGGGCCTTAGTGGGCTCCTACGAGCAGTACTTC. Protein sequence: CSAPSSGGALVGSYEQYF.

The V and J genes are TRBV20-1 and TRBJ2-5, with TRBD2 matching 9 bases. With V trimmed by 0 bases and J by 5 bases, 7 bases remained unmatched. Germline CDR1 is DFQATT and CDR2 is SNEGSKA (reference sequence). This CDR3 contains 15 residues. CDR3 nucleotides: TGCAGTGCTAGAGAGACTAGCGGAGGGCCGGAGACCCAGTACTTC. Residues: CSARETSGGPETQYF.

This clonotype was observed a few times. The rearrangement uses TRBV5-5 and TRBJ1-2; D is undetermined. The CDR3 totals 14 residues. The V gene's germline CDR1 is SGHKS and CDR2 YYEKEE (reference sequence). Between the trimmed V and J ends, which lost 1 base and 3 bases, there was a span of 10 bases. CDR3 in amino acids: CASSLSPEDYGYTF. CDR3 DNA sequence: TGTGCCAGCAGCTTGTCCCCAGAGGACTATGGCTACACCTTC.